The rows below give T cell receptor beta chains drawn from one sample of a study of cytomegalovirus exposure and HLA in healthy donors. Only in-frame clones appear in the TCRdb table, and some are missing; sequencing was by immunoSEQ multiplex PCR. The profile shows some 170,000 clones, 70% to 80% of them singletons. Sequencing was done on a sample of PBMCs. These receptors came from a man younger than 30 in good health and CMV-seropositive. Both conserved end residues are trimmed from each CDR3. The D gene is left open where the match is weak. A row's size may be missing; if present it is once, few, many or a size class.

NA TRBD1 TRBJ1-5 TRBV19 ASSGTGNQPQH
NA TRBD1 TRBJ1-5 TRBV6-6 ASSYPLRQGLQPQH
NA NA TRBJ2-7 TRBV14 ASSLGLPYVEQY
NA NA TRBJ1-5 TRBV4-1 ASSQSPGGSNQPQH
NA TRBD1 TRBJ1-1 TRBV7-2 ASSPQSGQGGTTEAF
NA TRBD1 TRBJ1-6 TRBV6-5 ASSHYRGPLSPLH
NA NA TRBJ1-6 TRBV15 ATSRDRYNSPLH
NA NA TRBJ1-2 TRBV7-9 ASSYQGYGYT
NA NA TRBJ1-2 TRBV4-2 ASSLTYRAAYGYT
NA NA TRBJ1-4 TRBV30 AWSDGPNEKLF
NA NA TRBJ1-3 TRBV18 ASSLSFKRGPSSGNTIY
NA NA TRBJ2-2 TRBV5-1 ASSLDSTSTGELF
NA TRBD2 TRBJ2-1 TRBV5-5 ASSLWISGSNEQF
NA TRBD2 TRBJ2-2 TRBV4-1 ASSQGLAGVTGELF
NA NA TRBJ1-6 TRBV2 ASSLRNNSPLH
few TRBD2 TRBJ2-2 TRBV7-9 ASSLVPGGPTGELF
few TRBD2 TRBJ2-7 TRBV7-8 ASSFRREGLYEQY
NA NA TRBJ1-2 TRBV29-1 SVEGAQTGYGYT
once TRBD1 TRBJ2-1 TRBV7-2 ASSQGQGAYNEQF
NA NA TRBJ1-2 TRBV6-6 ASSAGRGAPDT
few NA TRBJ2-2 TRBV7-9 ASSHEPSGPYTGELF
NA TRBD2 TRBJ2-3 TRBV14 ASSQDLGGDNTQY
NA TRBD1 TRBJ1-2 TRBV10-3 AISYSGTVDGYT
NA TRBD1 TRBJ1-1 TRBV7-2 ASRRDRGRGTEAF
few TRBD1 TRBJ2-1 TRBV30 AWTGQDTYNEQF
few NA TRBJ2-7 TRBV6-5 ASSYSGTLGEQY